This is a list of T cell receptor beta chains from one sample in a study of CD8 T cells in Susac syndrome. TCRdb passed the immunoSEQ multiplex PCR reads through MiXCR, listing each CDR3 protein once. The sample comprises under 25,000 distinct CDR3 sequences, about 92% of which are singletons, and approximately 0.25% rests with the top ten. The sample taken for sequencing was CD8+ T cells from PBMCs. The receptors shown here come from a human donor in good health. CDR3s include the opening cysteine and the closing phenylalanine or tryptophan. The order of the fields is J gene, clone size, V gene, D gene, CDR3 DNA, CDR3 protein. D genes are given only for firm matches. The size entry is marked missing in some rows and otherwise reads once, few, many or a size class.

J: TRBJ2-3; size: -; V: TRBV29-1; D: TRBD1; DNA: TGCAGCGCTGACAGGGGGCCCCGCACAGATACGCAGTATTTT; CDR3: CSADRGPRTDTQYF
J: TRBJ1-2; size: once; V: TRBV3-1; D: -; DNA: TGTGCCAGCAGCCCGTTCCGGGGCGGCTATGGCTACACCTTC; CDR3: CASSPFRGGYGYTF
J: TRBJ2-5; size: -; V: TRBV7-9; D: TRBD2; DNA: TGTGCCAGCAGCCAACCGGGACTAGCGGGGGTAATTGGAGAGACCCAGTACTTC; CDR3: CASSQPGLAGVIGETQYF
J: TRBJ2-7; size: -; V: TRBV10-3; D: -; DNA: TGTGCCATCAGGGACGGGCACTCCGAGCAGTACTTC; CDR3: CAIRDGHSEQYF
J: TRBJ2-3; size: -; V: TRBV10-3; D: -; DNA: TGTGCCATCAGTGATCCGTCTCTGACAGTCCAATCCACAGATACGCAGTATTTT; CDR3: CAISDPSLTVQSTDTQYF
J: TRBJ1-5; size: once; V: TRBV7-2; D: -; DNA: TGTGCCAGCAGCTTATTAGTTAGCAATCAGCCCCAGCATTTT; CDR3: CASSLLVSNQPQHF
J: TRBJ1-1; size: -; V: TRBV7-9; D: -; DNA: TGTGCCAGCAGCTCCCCAAGCTGGGACTCTAACACTGAAGCTTTCTTT; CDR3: CASSSPSWDSNTEAFF
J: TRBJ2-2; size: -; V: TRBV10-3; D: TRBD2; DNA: TGTGCCATCAGTGGAACTAGCGGGGGGGCTGACACCGGGGAGCTGTTTTTT; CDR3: CAISGTSGGADTGELFF
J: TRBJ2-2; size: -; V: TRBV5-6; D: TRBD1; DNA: TGTGCCAGCAGCTTGGCCTCTAAACAGGGGGCCGGGGAGCTGTTTTTT; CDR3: CASSLASKQGAGELFF
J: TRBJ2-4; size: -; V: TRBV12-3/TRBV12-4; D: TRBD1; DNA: TGTGCCAGCAGTTTAGTAGGGGGCCAAACCAAAAACATTCAGTACTTC; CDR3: CASSLVGGQTKNIQYF
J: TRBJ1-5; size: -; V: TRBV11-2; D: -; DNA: TGTGCCAGCAGCTTCGAGTCTAATCAGCCCCAGCATTTT; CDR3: CASSFESNQPQHF
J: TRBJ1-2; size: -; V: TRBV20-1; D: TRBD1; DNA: TGCAGTGCTAGCCGGGACAGGGGGAACTATGGCTACACCTTC; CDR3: CSASRDRGNYGYTF
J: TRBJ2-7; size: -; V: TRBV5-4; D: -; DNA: TGTGCCAGCAGCTTAGGGGCGGCACCCCTCCGCGAGCAGTACTTC; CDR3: CASSLGAAPLREQYF
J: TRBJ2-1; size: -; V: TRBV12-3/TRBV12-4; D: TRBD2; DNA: TGTGCCAGCAGTTTAGCGACGGCTAGCGGGGGGGGTGAGCAGTTCTTC; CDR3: CASSLATASGGGEQFF
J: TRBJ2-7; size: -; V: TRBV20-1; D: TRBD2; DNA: TGCAGTGCACATTATAGCGGGGGGGCTTACGAGCAGTACTTC; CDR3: CSAHYSGGAYEQYF
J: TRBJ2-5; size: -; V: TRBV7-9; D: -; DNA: TGTGCCAGCAGCCTAGCAGCGAGGCAAGAGACCCAGTACTTC; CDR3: CASSLAARQETQYF
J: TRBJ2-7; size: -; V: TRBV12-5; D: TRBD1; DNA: TGTGCTAGTGGTTTGCCTCGGGACAGGGGAACCTACGAGCAGTACTTC; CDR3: CASGLPRDRGTYEQYF
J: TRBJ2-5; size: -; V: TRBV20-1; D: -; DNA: TGCAGTGCTACCGACCGGGCACCAGACCAAGAGACCCAGTACTTC; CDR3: CSATDRAPDQETQYF
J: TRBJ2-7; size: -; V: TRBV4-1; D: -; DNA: TGCGCCAGCAGCCCCACAGATGCGCTCTTTCCCTCGCTGGACTTC; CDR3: CASSPTDALFPSLDF
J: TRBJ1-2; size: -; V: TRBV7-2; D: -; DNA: TGTGCCAGCAGCTTAGAGGGTGGAGCTAACTATGGCTACACCTTC; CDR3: CASSLEGGANYGYTF
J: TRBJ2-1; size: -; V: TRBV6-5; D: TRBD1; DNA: TGTGCCAGCAGTTACGACGGGACAGGGGGCCTTGAGCAGTTCTTC; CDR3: CASSYDGTGGLEQFF
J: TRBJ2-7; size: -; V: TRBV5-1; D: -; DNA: TGCGCCAGCAGCTTCCAGACACCCCGGGACGAGCAGTACTTC; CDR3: CASSFQTPRDEQYF
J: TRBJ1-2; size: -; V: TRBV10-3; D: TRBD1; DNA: TGTGCCATCAGTGTGTCAGGGGACAGACAGAATTCTAACTATGGCTACACCTTC; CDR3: CAISVSGDRQNSNYGYTF
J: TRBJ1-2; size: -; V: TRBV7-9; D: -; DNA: TGTGCCAGCAGCTTACTCGTAACTGGCTATGGCTACACCTTC; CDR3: CASSLLVTGYGYTF
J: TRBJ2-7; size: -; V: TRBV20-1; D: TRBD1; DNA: TGCAGTGCTAGGAGACAGGGGGCCTACGAGCAGTACTTC; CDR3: CSARRQGAYEQYF
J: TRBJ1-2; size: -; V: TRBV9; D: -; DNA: TGTGCCAGCAGCCCATCTCGGGAGGGGTATGGCTACACCTTC; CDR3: CASSPSREGYGYTF
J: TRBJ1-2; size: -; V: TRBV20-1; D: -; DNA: TGCAGTGCTAGCCTCCGACAGGCCCTATATGGCTACACCTTC; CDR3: CSASLRQALYGYTF
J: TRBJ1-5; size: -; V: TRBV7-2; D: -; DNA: TGTGCCAGCAGCTTAGAAGTGGGTCAGCCCCAGCATTTT; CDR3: CASSLEVGQPQHF
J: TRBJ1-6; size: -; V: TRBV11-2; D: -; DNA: TGTGCCAGCAGCTTAGAACGGAAGAGGGGTTCACCCCTCCACTTT; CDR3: CASSLERKRGSPLHF
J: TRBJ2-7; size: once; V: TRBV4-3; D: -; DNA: TGCGCCAGCAGCCAAGATGCAGGCTACGAGCAGTACTTC; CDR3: CASSQDAGYEQYF
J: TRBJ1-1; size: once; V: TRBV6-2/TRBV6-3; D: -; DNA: TGTGCCAGCAGTTCCAGGGAGTTTAACACTGAAGCTTTCTTT; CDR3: CASSSREFNTEAFF
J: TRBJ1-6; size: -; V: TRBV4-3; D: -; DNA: TGCGCCAGCAGCCAAGATGGACAGCAATTCTATAATTCACCCCTCCACTTT; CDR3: CASSQDGQQFYNSPLHF
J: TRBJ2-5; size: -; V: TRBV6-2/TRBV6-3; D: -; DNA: TGTGCCAGCAGCTCGACAGTAACAGGCGAGACCCAGTACTTC; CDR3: CASSSTVTGETQYF
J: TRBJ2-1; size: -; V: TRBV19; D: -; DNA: TGTGCCAGTAGTATAGGGGGACATCGAGGGCCTGAGCAGTTCTTC; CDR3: CASSIGGHRGPEQFF
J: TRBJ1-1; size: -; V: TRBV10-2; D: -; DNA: TGCGCCAGCAGGGAGGACACATACACTGAAGCTTTCTTT; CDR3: CASREDTYTEAFF
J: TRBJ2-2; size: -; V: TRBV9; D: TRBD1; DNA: TGTGCCAGCAGCGACCCCGGACAGGGGCCGGACACCGGGGAGCTGTTTTTT; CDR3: CASSDPGQGPDTGELFF
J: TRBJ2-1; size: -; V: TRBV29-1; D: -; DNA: TGCAGCCACGGTGCGGGGGAGCAGTTCTTC; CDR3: CSHGAGEQFF
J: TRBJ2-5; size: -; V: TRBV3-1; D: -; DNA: TGTGCCAGCAGCCAACTATTTTGGCAGGGGAATAATCCCCAAGAGACCCAGTACTTC; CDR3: CASSQLFWQGNNPQETQYF
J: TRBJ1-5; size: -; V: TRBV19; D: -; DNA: TGTGCCACCCTACAAGGCGGCAATCAGCCCCAGCATTTT; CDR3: CATLQGGNQPQHF
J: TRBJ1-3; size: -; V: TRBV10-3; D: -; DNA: TGTGCCATCAGCCCCGGGGGGGCAGATGCCACTATCTCTGAAAACACCATATATTTT; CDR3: CAISPGGADATISENTIYF
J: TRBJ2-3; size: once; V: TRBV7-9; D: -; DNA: TGTGCCAGCAGCTTAGAAACAGATACGCAGTATTTT; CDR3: CASSLETDTQYF
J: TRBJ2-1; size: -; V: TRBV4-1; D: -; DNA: TGCGCCAGCAGCCAAGATATGGCGGGAAGCTCCTACAATGAGCAGTTCTTC; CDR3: CASSQDMAGSSYNEQFF
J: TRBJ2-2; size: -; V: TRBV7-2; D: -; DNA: TGTGCCAGCAGCTTACTGGGAGGACGAACGAACACCGGGGAGCTGTTTTTT; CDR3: CASSLLGGRTNTGELFF
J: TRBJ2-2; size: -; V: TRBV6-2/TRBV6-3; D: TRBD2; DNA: TGTGCCAGCAGTTACCGGACTAGCGGGGGGGCCGACACCGGGGAGCTGTTTTTT; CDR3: CASSYRTSGGADTGELFF
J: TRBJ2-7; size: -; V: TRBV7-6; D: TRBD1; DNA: TGTGCCAGCAGCGTAGAGGGACAGTACTACGAGCAGTACTTC; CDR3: CASSVEGQYYEQYF
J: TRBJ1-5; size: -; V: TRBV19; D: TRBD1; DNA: TGTGCCAGTAGACTAGACAGGGGGAGCCAGCCCCAGCATTTT; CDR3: CASRLDRGSQPQHF
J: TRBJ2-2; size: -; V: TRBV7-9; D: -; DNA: TGTGCCAGCAGCTGGGGGGAGCTGTTTTTT; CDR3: CASSWGELFF
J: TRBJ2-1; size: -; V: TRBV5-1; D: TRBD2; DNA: TGCGCCAGCAGCTTCAGACTAGCGGGGTCCTACAATGAGCAGTTCTTC; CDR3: CASSFRLAGSYNEQFF
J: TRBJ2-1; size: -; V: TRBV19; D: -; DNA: TGTGCCAGCACCACTCCCAGCTCCTACAATGAGCAGTTCTTC; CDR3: CASTTPSSYNEQFF
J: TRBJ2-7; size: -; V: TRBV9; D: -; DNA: TGTGCCAGCTCACCGGGATTCGCCTTCGTTTACGAGCAGTACTTC; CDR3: CASSPGFAFVYEQYF